This TCR beta chain was captured in a study of shared clonotypes between healthy human individuals. The ends were cut back, 5 bases at V and 9 bases at J, with 11 bases in the middle. Looked up from germline, CDR1 is DFQATT and CDR2 is SNEGSKA (reference sequence). This CDR3 spans 11 amino acids. Worth noting for this clone: Its antigen is as yet unknown.

Terminally differentiated effector memory CD45RA+ cells were excluded by CCR7 positive selection of CD45RO-negative cells. Assay: immunoSEQ multiplex PCR; the TCRdb copy retains only in-frame clones and omits some. The sample has about 680,000 clones; about 90% are singletons. General study points: Across subsets, estimated richness was generally greater for naive than for memory populations. Represented diversity (both genetic and exposure-history) was limited by the small number of donors.

The source is a man younger than 40 in good health. This sequence joins TRBV20-1 and TRBJ2-1; D is uncertain. Input material: naive CD8+ T cells sorted from blood. DNA of the CDR3: TGCAGTGCTTTGTGGGGTCTTGAGCAGTTCTTC. Its translation is CSALWGLEQFF.